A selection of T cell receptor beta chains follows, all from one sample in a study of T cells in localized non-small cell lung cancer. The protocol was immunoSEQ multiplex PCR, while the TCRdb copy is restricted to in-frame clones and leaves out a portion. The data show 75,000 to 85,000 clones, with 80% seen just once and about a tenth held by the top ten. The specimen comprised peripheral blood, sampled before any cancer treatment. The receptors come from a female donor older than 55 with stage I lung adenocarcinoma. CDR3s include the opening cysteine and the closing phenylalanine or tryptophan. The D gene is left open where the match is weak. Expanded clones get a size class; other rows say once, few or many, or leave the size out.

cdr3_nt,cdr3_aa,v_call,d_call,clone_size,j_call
TGTGCCAGCAGTTATGTCACGGGGACAGGGGATGGAAAACTGTTTTTT,CASSYVTGTGDGKLFF,TRBV6-6,TRBD1,few,TRBJ1-4
TGTGCCAGTACCCAGAGTGGGGAGCCCCAGCATTTT,CASTQSGEPQHF,TRBV19,NA,NA,TRBJ1-5
TGTGCCAGCAGCCAGAGGACTAGCGGGGGAGGGGATACGCAGTATTTT,CASSQRTSGGGDTQYF,TRBV4-2,TRBD2,NA,TRBJ2-3
TGTGCCAGCAGTCATCAAGAGACCCAGTACTTC,CASSHQETQYF,TRBV6-1,NA,NA,TRBJ2-5
TGTGCCAGCAGCCAAGTCCGGCAGGGTACCAACAATGAGCAGTTCTTC,CASSQVRQGTNNEQFF,TRBV4-2,NA,NA,TRBJ2-1
TGCAGCGTTGACCGGACAGGCACGGACTATGGCTACACCTTC,CSVDRTGTDYGYTF,TRBV29-1,TRBD1,NA,TRBJ1-2
TGTGCCTGGTCAAGCGGGGGTGGCTCACCCCTCCACTTT,CAWSSGGGSPLHF,TRBV30,NA,NA,TRBJ1-6
TGTGCCAGCAGGGGCCGCCAGGGCAATCAGCCCCAGCATTTT,CASRGRQGNQPQHF,TRBV6-1,NA,once,TRBJ1-5
TGTGCCAGCAGTGGGCAGGATCCTACGAACTATGGCTACACCTTC,CASSGQDPTNYGYTF,TRBV2,NA,NA,TRBJ1-2
TGTGCCAGTAGTATAGGCCAGCGGGCAAATTCCTACAATGAGCAGTTCTTC,CASSIGQRANSYNEQFF,TRBV19,NA,NA,TRBJ2-1
TGCGCCAGCAGCCCCCGGGACAGGGACCCCTATGGCTACACCTTC,CASSPRDRDPYGYTF,TRBV5-1,TRBD1,many,TRBJ1-2
TGCGCCAGCAGCTTGGTTCCGGGAGGCTACGAGCAGTACTTC,CASSLVPGGYEQYF,TRBV5-1,TRBD2,NA,TRBJ2-7
TGTGCCAGCCTTGGCGTCGGGGGTTATAGCAATCAGCCCCAGCATTTT,CASLGVGGYSNQPQHF,TRBV2,NA,NA,TRBJ1-5
TGTGCCAGCATCCGAGGGGGGAGCGCCGCCTCCTACAATGAGCAGTTCTTC,CASIRGGSAASYNEQFF,TRBV5-6,NA,NA,TRBJ2-1
TGTGCCAGCAGTCCTCCCGGGACAGGGGTAAATGGCTACACCTTC,CASSPPGTGVNGYTF,TRBV6-5,TRBD1,NA,TRBJ1-2
TGTGCCAGCAGCACGAGTAACCGGGACAGGGCCTTCTATGGCTACACCTTC,CASSTSNRDRAFYGYTF,TRBV5-5,TRBD1,NA,TRBJ1-2
TGTGCCAGCAGTACCTCCTCCAGGGGTGGCTACACCTTC,CASSTSSRGGYTF,TRBV28,NA,NA,TRBJ1-2
TGCAGCGTCCACCGGGGGAAAGAGACCCAGTACTTC,CSVHRGKETQYF,TRBV29-1,NA,NA,TRBJ2-5
TGTGCCAGCAGCTTGGATCCGGGGGCGGCTGGAAACACCATATATTTT,CASSLDPGAAGNTIYF,TRBV5-4,NA,NA,TRBJ1-3
TGTGCCAGCGCTAACACCGGGGAGCTGTTTTTT,CASANTGELFF,TRBV27,NA,NA,TRBJ2-2
TGTGCCATCAGTGACGTGGGGGGACGAGAAATGTACGAGCAGTACTTC,CAISDVGGREMYEQYF,TRBV10-3,NA,few,TRBJ2-7
TGCAGCGTAGAAAAGACAGGTGACGGCTACACCTTC,CSVEKTGDGYTF,TRBV29-1,NA,NA,TRBJ1-2
TGTGCCAGCACTCTGGGACATAGCAATCAGCCCCAGCATTTT,CASTLGHSNQPQHF,TRBV2,NA,NA,TRBJ1-5
TGCGCCAGCAGCTCGGGCTCCTGGCGACTAGCGGGAGACTACGAGCAGTACTTC,CASSSGSWRLAGDYEQYF,TRBV5-1,TRBD2,NA,TRBJ2-7
TGTGCCTGGAGTTCCCCGGGTGACAGGGCCAATTCACCCCTCCACTTT,CAWSSPGDRANSPLHF,TRBV30,TRBD1,NA,TRBJ1-6
TGTGCCAGCAGTTACTCGGTAGGAGGGATCCCCCTCCACTTT,CASSYSVGGIPLHF,TRBV6-5,NA,NA,TRBJ1-6
TGTGCCAGCAGCGCGGGACAGGGGGTTAATTCACCCCTCCACTTT,CASSAGQGVNSPLHF,TRBV9,TRBD1,NA,TRBJ1-6
TGCGCCAGCAGCCAAGGCCACGGGGCTAGCGGGGGGGTTCGATCCTACAATGAGCAGTTCTTC,CASSQGHGASGGVRSYNEQFF,TRBV4-3,TRBD2,NA,TRBJ2-1
TGTGCCAGTAGTATAGTTCGGGACATTCTCTCTGGAAACACCATATATTTT,CASSIVRDILSGNTIYF,TRBV19,NA,NA,TRBJ1-3
TGCGCCAGCAGCCAAGATGCATCGGGAAGTTCCTACGAGCAGTACTTC,CASSQDASGSSYEQYF,TRBV4-1,NA,NA,TRBJ2-7